Below, 7 T cell receptor beta chains from the same sample are listed, as sequenced in a study of blood T cells in healthy people across ages. A J-beta primer mix and a sample-barcoded 5' primer were used in a second PCR of roughly 6 to 11 cycles. TCRdb itself ran the 5' RACE reads through MiXCR, one entry per CDR3 protein. The sample records some 1.4 million distinct CDR3 sequences, approximately 40% being singletons. What was sequenced was blood. Receptor source: a woman aged 18-30 years in good health.

The rearrangement links TRBV27 to TRBJ2-1; D perhaps matches TRBD2 (7 bases). CDR1 MNHEY and CDR2 SMNVEV come from the germline V gene (reference sequence). The CDR3 has 15 amino acids. The V end was cut by 4 bases, the J end by 8 bases, with 18 bases between. CDR3: CASSSAGAALDEQFF. DNA of the CDR3: TGTGCCAGCAGTTCCGCGGGGGCAGCCTTGGATGAGCAGTTCTTC.

The V call is TRBV5-1, the J call TRBJ2-5, with 10 bases identical to TRBD2. The ends lost 1 base at V and 0 bases at J; junction bases unmatched: 6. Germline CDR1 is SGHRS and CDR2 is YFSETQ. CDR3 length equals 17 residues. Here the CDR3 DNA reads TGCGCCAGCAGCTTGTCCCCTAGCGGGAGCCACCAAGAGACCCAGTACTTC. Translating gives CASSLSPSGSHQETQYF.

This clonotype was counted between two and nine times. This chain joins TRBV5-1 and TRBJ2-7; the D gene is possibly TRBD2 (5 bases). Germline CDR1 SGHRS, CDR2 YFSETQ. The germline V and J ends were trimmed by 4 bases and 0 bases, with 8 bases remaining between them. CDR3 size: 13 residues. DNA of the CDR3: TGCGCCAGCAGCGCTGACTACTCCTACGAGCAGTACTTC. Its protein product is CASSADYSYEQYF.

Of note for this clonotype: It may be a read error: a sequence one base away is much more abundant. The chain joins TRBV10-3 to TRBJ2-5, with 7 bases identical to TRBD1. The V gene end was trimmed by 6 bases and the J gene end by 4 bases; junction bases not matched to a gene: 5. Germline V gene data show CDR1 as ENHRY and CDR2 as SYGVKD. The CDR3 is 13 residues long. CDR3 sequence: CAISDRDLETQYF. In DNA form, the CDR3 reads TGTGCCATCAGCGACAGGGACCTAGAGACCCAGTACTTC.

The chain combines TRBV7-9 with TRBJ2-4; D is possibly TRBD1 (6 bases). The better agreement between TRBJ2-7 and the DNA end casts doubt on the J call. CDR1 SEHNR and CDR2 FQNEAQ come from the germline V gene (reference sequence). The CDR3 extends over 13 amino acids. The CDR3 DNA reads as TGTGCCAGCAGCTTACCCGACAGGCTCGAGCAGTACTTC. Translation gives CASSLPDRLEQYF.

Comments on this clonotype: The germline gene is not matched at one end of the junction; a read error may be the cause. The rearrangement uses TRBV7-7 and TRBJ2-1; 11 nucleotides agree with TRBD2. The CDR3 length is 15 residues. CDR1 and CDR2 from the germline V gene are SSHAT and FNYEAQ (reference sequence). CDR3 nucleotide sequence: TGTGCTAGCAGCTTGGCTAGCGGGGGGCCTGGGGAGCAGTTCTTC. Translation gives CASSLASGGPGEQFF.

V is TRBV7-2 and J is TRBJ2-3, with 7 bases lining up with TRBD2. This CDR3 has 13 residues. Germline V CDR1 and CDR2: SGHTA, FQGNSA. J gave up 5 bases and V 8 bases, and 7 bases lay outside the gene matches. The CDR3 nucleotides read TGTGCCAGCGGGGGGGAGCTTATAGATACGCAGTATTTT. As protein: CASGGELIDTQYF.